This TCR beta chain was profiled in a study of monozygotic twins with inflammatory bowel disease. Study findings and constraints: With others, IBD patients shared fewer clonotypes than healthy twins did, especially with disease activity. It was observed that concordant and discordant twins did not differ in repertoire similarity, possibly given limited power. Since immunosuppressive treatments differed, patient repertoires may have gained added variability. The study supported no single strong signal or clonotype linked to IBD.

TCRdb re-called the 5' RACE reads and gives one entry per CDR3 protein, without DNA. In all, the sample yields approximately 340,000 distinct CDR3 sequences. The CDR3 loop spans 15 amino acids. CDR1 and CDR2 (germline): SGHAT, FQNNGV. Worth noting for this clonotype: The antigen remains unidentified.

The sample consisted of blood. The source of this sequence is a human donor with ulcerative colitis or Crohn's disease, or a healthy co-twin of an affected twin (not recorded which). V is TRBV11-2 and J is TRBJ2-4. The CDR3 reads CASSLVGPAKNIQYF.